Listed here are 11 T cell receptor beta chains from one sample, sequenced in a study of shared clonotypes between healthy human individuals. Generated by immunoSEQ multiplex PCR, the TCRdb table keeps only in-frame clones and is missing some. Among roughly 1,500,000 clones listed, just under 99% were seen once. What was sequenced was naive CD4+ T cells sorted from blood. Subset defined: CD45RA+ positively selected. These receptors all stem from a man younger than 40 in good health.

V usage is TRBV29-1 and J usage is TRBJ2-2; TRBD2 agrees at 8 bases. V lost 7 bases to trimming and J lost 6 bases; unmatched junction nucleotides: 10. The CDR3 sequence is 14 residues long. Germline CDR1 is SQVTM and CDR2 is ANQGSEA. The CDR3 DNA reads as TGCAGCGACTCAGACAGGCGGGGGGCCGGGGAGCTGTTTTTT. Translating it yields CSDSDRRGAGELFF.

The chain uses TRBV30 and TRBJ1-2, with TRBD1 matching 9 bases. The trim removed 8 bases at V and 6 bases at J, leaving 4 bases unmatched. This CDR3 region has 11 residues. CDR1 GTSNPN and CDR2 SVGIG come from the germline V gene (reference sequence). The CDR3 spells CARDRDNGYTF. In DNA form, the CDR3 reads TGTGCCCGGGACAGGGATAATGGCTACACCTTC.

The chain employs TRBV5-1 and TRBJ2-1; TRBD2 aligns across 8 bases. The CDR3 sequence is 15 residues long. Germline values: CDR1 SGHRS, CDR2 YFSETQ. With 4 bases clipped from V and 2 bases from J, the junction kept 5 bases outside the gene matches. The chain's CDR3 is CASSNGLATYNEQFF. The CDR3, as DNA: TGCGCCAGCAGCAATGGACTAGCCACCTACAATGAGCAGTTCTTC.

This chain connects TRBV6-5 to TRBJ2-1, with D unclear. V lost 6 bases and J lost 6, with 12 bases in between. This CDR3 has 13 amino acids. Germline V gene sequence: CDR1 MNHEY, CDR2 SVGAGI. The CDR3: CASSRTFVNEQFF. CDR3 sequence (DNA): TGTGCCAGCAGCAGAACTTTCGTCAATGAGCAGTTCTTC.

Concerning this clone: Other DNA variants within this sample encode the same CDR3. The chain combines TRBV7-2 with TRBJ2-3, with D unclear. The CDR3 is made up of 11 amino acids. Germline V lookup: CDR1 SGHTA, CDR2 FQGNSA. Trimming took 3 bases from V and 4 from J, leaving 2 bases between them. The CDR3, as DNA: TGTGCCAGCAGCTTGTCAGATACGCAGTATTTT. Amino acid sequence: CASSLSDTQYF.

The CDR3 is CSVAGLADSYEQYF. The CDR3 DNA follows: TGCAGCGTTGCCGGACTAGCGGACTCCTACGAGCAGTACTTC. The chain uses TRBV29-1 and TRBJ2-7, with 10 bases that match TRBD2. V dropped 4 bases and J dropped 0; count of bases not matched to a gene: 3. The CDR3 loop spans 14 amino acids. Germline V gene sequence: CDR1 SQVTM, CDR2 ANQGSEA.

V and J are TRBV29-1 and TRBJ2-3, with 7 nucleotides matching TRBD1. The CDR3 covers 14 residues. Germline V gives CDR1 SQVTM, CDR2 ANQGSEA. The V gene end was trimmed by 6 bases and the J gene end by 2 bases; junction bases not matched to a gene: 8. DNA for the CDR3: TGCAGCGTCGGAACAGGGGCCTTCACAGATACGCAGTATTTT. The encoded protein is CSVGTGAFTDTQYF.

The chain carries TRBV18 and TRBJ2-1; D is unclear. The CDR3 sequence is 15 residues long. Germline-derived CDR1 and CDR2 are KGHSH and LQKENI. Trimming left V 4 bases short and J 4 bases short, with 14 bases between. The CDR3 region is CASSLLEQQYNEQFF. The CDR3 nucleotides read TGTGCCAGCTCACTTCTGGAACAGCAGTACAATGAGCAGTTCTTC.

On this clone itself: The same CDR3 arises from other DNA sequences in this sample as well. The genes are TRBV7-8 and TRBJ2-3; no definite D call. Between the trimmed V and J ends, which lost 1 base and 6 bases, there was a span of 5 bases. The CDR3 sequence is 12 residues long. CDR1 is SGHVS, CDR2 FQNEAQ, per germline. The CDR3 region has the DNA TGTGCCAGCAGCTTAGTCGGGGATACGCAGTATTTT. This gives the protein CASSLVGDTQYF.

The CDR3 is CASSGVADTQYF. Written as DNA, the CDR3 is TGTGCCAGCAGCGGGGTAGCAGATACGCAGTATTTT. The J gene is TRBJ2-3, the V gene TRBV9; D uncertain. V was pared by 3 bases and J by 4 bases, with 6 bases between. Per germline, CDR1 SGDLS and CDR2 YYNGEE. This CDR3 contains 12 residues.

This clone has only one observation. This sequence joins TRBV5-6 and TRBJ2-1; D remains unclear. V gave up 3 bases and J gave up 2 bases, with 12 bases separating them. Looked up from germline, CDR1 is SGHDT and CDR2 is YYEEEE. CDR3 length: 15 amino acids. The CDR3 nucleotides read TGTGCCAGCAGCTATGGCGCTCGGGCCTACAATGAGCAGTTCTTC. It translates to CASSYGARAYNEQFF.